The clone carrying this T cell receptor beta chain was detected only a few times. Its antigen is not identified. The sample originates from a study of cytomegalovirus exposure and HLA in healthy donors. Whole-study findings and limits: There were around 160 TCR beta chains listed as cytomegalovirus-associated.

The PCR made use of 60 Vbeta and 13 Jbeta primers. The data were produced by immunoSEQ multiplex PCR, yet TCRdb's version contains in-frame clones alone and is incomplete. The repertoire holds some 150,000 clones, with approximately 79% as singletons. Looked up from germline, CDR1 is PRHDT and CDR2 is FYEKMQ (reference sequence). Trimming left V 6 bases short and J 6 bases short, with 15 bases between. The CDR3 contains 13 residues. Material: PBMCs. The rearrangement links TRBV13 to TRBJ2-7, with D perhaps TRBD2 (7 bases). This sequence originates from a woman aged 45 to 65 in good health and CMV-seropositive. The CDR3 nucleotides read TGTGCCAGCAGGGCGGGGGCTTCCGGCGAGCAGTACTTC. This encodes CASRAGASGEQYF.